The 21 T cell receptor beta chains below come from one sample, sequenced in a study of cytomegalovirus exposure and HLA in healthy donors. 60 Vbeta and 13 Jbeta primers were used in PCR. Profiling relied on immunoSEQ multiplex PCR, and the TCRdb table lists in-frame clones only, not all of them. The sample contains roughly 100,000 clones, 65% to 85% of which appear only once. Material: PBMCs. These receptors all come from a male donor in good health and CMV-seronegative.

The chain carries TRBV7-2 and TRBJ2-7, with no clear D. CDR1 and CDR2 (germline): SGHTA, FQGNSA. This CDR3 comprises 13 residues. V gave up 4 bases and J gave up 2 bases, with 9 bases separating them. The CDR3, as DNA: TGTGCCAGCAGCTCGCCACTAACCTACGAGCAGTACTTC. This translates into CASSSPLTYEQYF.

V and J are TRBV2 and TRBJ1-2; the match to TRBD1 covers 7 bases. The CDR3 loop spans 14 amino acids. Losses at the gene ends were 6 bases for V and 1 base for J; bases not matched to a gene: 5. Looked up from germline, CDR1 is SNHLY and CDR2 is FYNNEI. CDR3 DNA: TGTGCCAGCAGGGCCCAGGGGGATAACTATGGCTACACCTTC. Translating it yields CASRAQGDNYGYTF.

V usage is TRBV7-2 and J usage is TRBJ2-1; TRBD2 matches 8 bases. After removal of 2 bases from V and 11 bases from J, the junction contained 14 bases not matched to a gene. The CDR3 is 16 residues long. Germline V CDR1 and CDR2: SGHTA, FQGNSA. Written as DNA, the CDR3 is TGTGCCAGCAGCTTAATGGGGTGGAGCGGGAGAGCCCAGCAGTTCTTC. Translation: CASSLMGWSGRAQQFF.

CDR3 coding DNA: TGCGCCAGCAGCCAAGATGGGGGGGGAGCTAATGAAAAACTGTTTTTT. Amino acids: CASSQDGGGANEKLFF. The rearrangement joins TRBV4-3 to TRBJ1-4; D may be TRBD1 (5 bases). The V and J ends lost 0 bases and 3 bases respectively, with 11 bases between them. This CDR3 is built from 16 residues. The germline gives CDR1 LGHNA, CDR2 YSLEER.

The V gene is TRBV10-3, the J gene TRBJ2-1, with 10 positions matching TRBD2. Germline loops: CDR1 ENHRY, CDR2 SYGVKD. The CDR3 is made up of 14 amino acids. The J segment lost 4 bases and the V segment lost 10 bases, leaving 7 bases of the junction unmatched. For the CDR3, the DNA is TGTGCCACCGCCGGGACTAGCGAGTACAATGAGCAGTTCTTC. Encoded protein: CATAGTSEYNEQFF.

V gene TRBV10-3 combines with J gene TRBJ1-5; 8 bases line up with TRBD1. CDR1 and CDR2 from the germline V gene are ENHRY and SYGVKD. The CDR3 covers 14 residues. The V segment lost 8 bases and the J segment 3 bases; nucleotides outside the gene matches: 6. The CDR3 coding sequence is TGTGCCATCCGCACAGGGGGGAACAATCAGCCCCAGCATTTT. This sequence encodes CAIRTGGNNQPQHF.

The chain has TRBV11-3 and TRBJ2-1, with 14 bases that match TRBD2. Trimming removed 4 bases from V and 7 bases from J; junction bases left unmatched: 6. The length of the CDR3 is 16 residues. Looked up from germline, CDR1 is SGHNT and CDR2 is YENEEA. The CDR3 nucleotides read TGTGCCAGCAGCTCTCGGACTAGCGGGAGGATTAATGAGCAGTTCTTC. It yields the protein CASSSRTSGRINEQFF.

This chain joins TRBV28 and TRBJ1-1; 9 nucleotides line up with TRBD1. Germline CDR1 MDHEN, CDR2 SYDVKM. V shed 5 bases, J shed 4 bases, and the junction held 11 bases outside the gene matches. This CDR3 region has 16 residues. The CDR3 DNA is TGTGCCAGCAGTGACCGGGACAGGGCGTCGTTCACTGAAGCTTTCTTT. Amino acid sequence: CASSDRDRASFTEAFF. The whole variable domain, filled in from reference TRBV28 and TRBJ1-1, reads DVKVTQSSRYLVKRTGEKVFLECVQDMDHENMFWYRQDPGLGLRLIYFSYDVKMKEKGDIPEGYSVSREKKERFSLILESASTNQTSMYLCASSDRDRASFTEAFFGQGTRLTVV.

The J gene is TRBJ2-3, the V gene TRBV29-1; maybe TRBD2 (5 bases). The V end lost 7 bases, the J end lost 6 bases, and 17 bases lay between the germline ends. The CDR3 covers 13 residues. Germline V CDR1 and CDR2: SQVTM, ANQGSEA. The CDR3 DNA reads as TGCAGCGCCACTTCACTAGGGCTGGATACGCAGTATTTT. Its translation: CSATSLGLDTQYF.

The J gene is TRBJ2-1, the V gene TRBV13; 11 nucleotides match TRBD2. The CDR3 runs 17 residues. Germline V gives CDR1 PRHDT, CDR2 FYEKMQ (reference sequence). J was trimmed by 5 bases and V by 5 bases; bases with no gene match: 11. The CDR3 is CASSPSPLAGANNEQFF. The CDR3 DNA sequence: TGTGCCAGCAGCCCCTCCCCACTAGCGGGAGCGAACAATGAGCAGTTCTTC.

V is TRBV5-4 and J is TRBJ2-1; 9 bases map to TRBD2. CDR1 is SGHNT and CDR2 is YYREEE in the germline V gene (reference sequence). The J segment lost 8 bases and the V segment lost 5 bases, leaving 11 bases of the junction unmatched. CDR3 length equals 15 residues. The CDR3 coding sequence is TGTGCCAGCAGAAATGGAGGGCGGGAGGGGGATGAGCAGTTCTTC. This translates into CASRNGGREGDEQFF. The full variable domain, in which reference TRBV5-4 and TRBJ2-1 provide the parts outside the CDR3, is ETGVTQSPTHLIKTRGQQVTLRCSSQSGHNTVSWYQQALGQGPQFIFQYYREEENGRGNFPPRFSGLQFPNYSSELNVNALELDDSALYLCASRNGGREGDEQFFGPGTRLTVL.

The chain combines TRBV7-2 with TRBJ2-5, with D perhaps TRBD1 (6 bases). The V end was cut by 5 bases, the J end by 1 base, with 14 bases between. CDR3 length: 15 amino acids. Germline V CDR1 and CDR2: SGHTA, FQGNSA. The CDR3 region has the DNA TGTGCCAGCAGCATCCGTGGGGGCCTCCAAGAGACCCAGTACTTC. It specifies CASSIRGGLQETQYF.

This clone was picked up a small number of times. The J gene is TRBJ1-1, the V gene TRBV6-5; TRBD1 agrees at 7 bases. The V and J ends lost 6 bases and 0 bases, in that order; junction bases with no gene match: 4. The CDR3 length is 14 residues. Germline V gene lookup returns CDR1 MNHEY and CDR2 SVGAGI. The CDR3 reads CASRGQFMNTEAFF. The CDR3 DNA reads as TGTGCCAGCAGGGGACAGTTCATGAACACTGAAGCTTTCTTT.

In this sample, this clone is medium-sized (0.01 to 0.1%). Other DNA sequences in this specimen translate into the identical CDR3. Written as DNA, the CDR3 is TGTGCCAGCAGCGTAGGTGGCATGAACACTGAAGCTTTCTTT. Protein product: CASSVGGMNTEAFF. This chain connects TRBV9 to TRBJ1-1; D is undetermined. The germline V gene has CDR1 SGDLS and CDR2 YYNGEE. The germline V and J ends were trimmed by 0 bases and 0 bases, with 6 bases remaining between them. The CDR3 length is 14 residues.

DNA for the CDR3: TGTGCCAGCAGCTTAGCACTAGCCGTAAACACCGGGGAGCTGTTTTTT. It is translated as CASSLALAVNTGELFF. The chain is built from TRBV7-9 and TRBJ2-2; tentative D call: TRBD2 (6 bases). The CDR3 contains 16 residues. Looked up from germline, CDR1 is SEHNR and CDR2 is FQNEAQ (reference sequence). V gave up 0 bases and J gave up 2 bases, with 10 bases separating them.

The chain uses TRBV4-2 and TRBJ1-5; 8 nucleotides match TRBD1. Germline CDR1 reads LGHNA; CDR2 reads YNFKEQ. The V and J ends lost 0 bases and 7 bases, in that order; junction bases with no gene match: 5. CDR3 length: 15 amino acids. Here the CDR3 reads CASSQDRTGSQPQHF. As DNA, the CDR3 is TGTGCCAGCAGCCAAGATAGGACAGGGTCCCAGCCCCAGCATTTT.

The rearrangement links TRBV19 to TRBJ1-5; 12 bases match TRBD1. The ends lost 4 bases at V and 2 bases at J; junction bases unmatched: 12. Germline assignment: CDR1 LNHDA and CDR2 SQIVND (reference sequence). The CDR3 extends over 19 amino acids. Here the CDR3 DNA reads TGTGCCAGTAGTACCTCCGGGACAGGGGGCTGGTGGGGCAATCAGCCCCAGCATTTT. Its protein product is CASSTSGTGGWWGNQPQHF.

This chain joins TRBV19 and TRBJ1-5; D not resolved. The CDR3 is made up of 15 amino acids. Trimming cost V 3 bases and J 6 bases, with 15 bases left between them. In germline, CDR1 is LNHDA, CDR2 SQIVND (reference sequence). The CDR3 is CASSMLEITGQPQHF. CDR3 bases: TGTGCCAGTAGTATGCTGGAAATAACGGGTCAGCCCCAGCATTTT. The full variable domain, with the rest looked up from reference TRBV19 and TRBJ1-5, is DGGITQSPKYLFRKEGQNVTLSCEQNLNHDAMYWYRQDPGQGLRLIYYSQIVNDFQKGDIAEGYSVSREKKESFPLTVTSAQKNPTAFYLCASSMLEITGQPQHFGDGTRLSIL.

The chain uses TRBV2 and TRBJ2-7; TRBD2 matches 9 bases. Germline values: CDR1 SNHLY, CDR2 FYNNEI. With 6 bases clipped from V and 6 bases from J, the junction kept 9 bases outside the gene matches. This CDR3 is 14 amino acids long. The CDR3 coding sequence is TGTGCCAGCAGAGTAGGGACTAGCAGGGGCGAGCAGTACTTC. Its protein is CASRVGTSRGEQYF.

The chain uses TRBV5-1 and TRBJ2-2, with no clear D. The V end lost 0 bases, the J end lost 4 bases, and 10 bases lay between the germline ends. This CDR3 comprises 15 residues. Germline CDR1 and CDR2: SGHRS and YFSETQ. CDR3 sequence (DNA): TGCGCCAGCAGCTTGGGTGCGGCAGCCACCGGGGAGCTGTTTTTT. Translating gives CASSLGAAATGELFF.

V and J are TRBV25-1 and TRBJ2-5; 7 bases match TRBD1. Trimming took 3 bases from V and 5 from J; bases not matched to a gene: 9. The CDR3 spans 15 residues. Germline V gene sequence: CDR1 MGHDK, CDR2 SYGVNS. As DNA, the CDR3 is TGTGCCAGCAGTGATAGGGGGCGGTTGTTGGAGACCCAGTACTTC. It specifies CASSDRGRLLETQYF.